This entry concerns a single T cell receptor beta chain. This clone was counted between two and nine times. Its antigen target is currently unknown. Base-call qualities are not available, and no considerably larger clone is one nucleotide away. The cohort consisted of 600 to 750 healthy bone marrow donors. At the time of sampling, all cohort members were nominally healthy, though unrecorded immune exposures were likely present. The donor tested CMV seronegative and was one of the 352 seronegative cohort members. A peripheral blood sample was provided by each donor, and peripheral blood mononuclear cells were used for TCR beta sequencing. Genomic DNA extraction from the blood cell samples was performed with the Qiagen DNeasy Blood Extraction Kit. These data are taken from a study of cytomegalovirus exposure and HLA in healthy donors (TCRdb year 2017). Turning to the overall study: An earlier analysis of several hundred of the donors reported 276 Gb of sequence data and 95 million to 120 million unique TCR beta sequences obtained from some 200 million T cells. A later genetic analysis used genome-wide SNP genotypes for about three fifths of the roughly 700 donors, treating that subset as a discovery cohort. The later analysis used no new phenotypic data to find candidate immune exposures, relying instead on TCR beta sequences and their occurrence across donors. Alongside the repertoire data, information on donor age, sex, ethnicity and CMV serostatus was compiled. An early release that covered roughly 600 HLA-typed donors contained approximately 300 gigabases of sequencing data and some 87 million unique TCR sequences. HLA typing covered class I and class II loci at four-digit resolution. Besides the first cohort of hundreds of subjects, a separate validation cohort made up of around 120 different subjects was used. The study used immunosequencing to profile the T cell repertoires of 600 to 850 subjects and linked those repertoires to cytomegalovirus serostatus. In an earlier analysis of 500 to 650 of the donors, high-throughput TCR beta sequencing was used to judge whether each TCR beta V gene segment behaved as functional or pseudogenic. To study patterns of TCR occurrence, a later analysis re-analyzed previously published TCR beta repertoires from around 660 donors and added high-resolution HLA genotyping. Because of strong linkage in the cohort, roughly 5 DR-DQ haplotypes were treated as single units for association and clustering. Of the 350 to 400 genotyped donors, 81% fell in the genetic ancestry cluster associated with self-reported Caucasian donors. The number of donors typed differed by locus, with roughly 629-640 for A, B, C, DRB1 and DQB1, 522 for DQA1, 606 for DPA1, and around 430 for DPB1. Across approximately 420 genotyped donors of the cohort, an average of 235,054 unique TCR beta nucleotide sequences per donor were sequenced, and 15% to 20% of those sequences were non-productive. The study was designed to test whether signatures of past pathogen exposure could be identified by cataloging public T cell receptors. To predict cytomegalovirus infection status, the study combined high-throughput TCR immunosequencing, statistical association of individual TCRs with disease status, and machine learning. All discovery cohort repertoires had been generated on a single sequencing platform. Study-wide conclusions, independent of this receptor: At a false discovery rate of 0.05, a later analysis linked some 17,000 TCR beta sequences to specific HLA alleles. Assigning TCR associations to individual alleles was difficult when HLA alleles, especially DR and DQ, strongly co-occurred. Because some donors lacked HLA typing at each locus, the association tests relied only on the typed subset. Broadly in line with IMGT annotations, most TCR beta V segments showed up in productive rearrangements about 90% or about 30% of the time in an earlier analysis of 450 to 600 of the donors. Linkage disequilibrium might explain the correlated functional status among segregating V segments, but an unknown experimental factor could not be ruled out. Some 15 rarely observed V segments, including chromosome 9 orphons, were excluded from the earlier analysis of several hundred of the donors because counts were too low. Sequencing depth was assumed to be roughly uniform across donors in the presence/absence analyses, though that assumption may not hold. While some public TCRs were present in many individuals, most TCR sequences turned up only very rarely across donors. A cluster of highly shared sequence variants was judged likely to represent a technical artifact of the sequencing pipeline. In a later analysis, HLA-associated TCR beta chains were found to be more clonally expanded and to have lower generation probabilities than equally common non-associated chains. It was suggested by the authors that the approach could potentially be generalized to other disease states and immunological phenotypes. According to a later analysis, TCR association rates differed among HLA loci, with DRB1 alleles showing the most associated TCRs and HLA-C alleles showing the fewest. Some IMGT-functional V segments, including TRBV6-2 and TRBV6-3, could not be told apart with the 87-base-pair reads, so those segments were excluded. In this cohort, only TCR beta chains were sequenced, and detectable features were limited by the absence of alpha or paired-chain data. In both the original and validation cohorts, the classifier was reported to diagnose cytomegalovirus status with high specificity and sensitivity. Most CMV-associated TCR beta chains appeared to be HLA-restricted in a later analysis, and the HLA associations seemed to be driven largely by CMV exposure. In a later genetic analysis, fewer N-insertions in productive TCRs were reported among donors in an Asian-associated ancestry cluster than the roughly 700-donor mean. The only immune exposure information available for the cohort was CMV serostatus. A further reported finding was that TCR beta sequences accurately predicted the HLA-A and HLA-B alleles for most subjects in the first cohort. A few of the identified cytomegalovirus-associated TCR beta chains were confirmed in vitro to be specific for cytomegalovirus antigens. An association between a missense DCLRE1C variant and V-gene and J-gene trimming of TCR beta chains was found in a later genetic analysis and replicated in an independent cohort. Several of the top co-occurrence clusters appeared to be linked to parvovirus B19, influenza, CMV and Epstein-Barr virus, according to a later analysis. The study listed approximately 150 TCR beta chains as associated with cytomegalovirus.

V sheds 11 bases and J sheds 0 bases, leaving 17 bases between their ends. The CDR3 sequence holds 15 residues, the cysteine and phenylalanine included. Solely the CDR3 DNA is kept, with 45 bases framed from the first base. Reading the germline V gene (reference sequence) gives CDR1 SEHNR and CDR2 FQNEAQ. Libraries came from the immunoSEQ multiplex PCR assay. For the multiplex PCR, a mixture combining 60 forward primers for TCR Vbeta segments and 13 reverse primers for TCR Jbeta segments was used. Amplification of the CDR3 region of rearranged TCR beta genes was performed with a multiplex PCR assay on genomic DNA. Amplified TCR beta libraries were sequenced as 87-base-pair reads on the Illumina HiSeq System. From the authors' description of their analysis: A later analysis counted approximately 84 million unique TCR beta chains across the 550 to 700 repertoires, and around 9.9 million of these chains were shared by at least two donors. A nearest-neighbor algorithm error-corrected the raw reads and collapsed the reads into unique sequences, merging closely related sequences to remove PCR and sequencing errors. CDR3 sequences were aligned to IMGT reference sequences to assign V, D and J gene segments. Each retained sequence needed at least a six-nucleotide match to both a V gene segment and a J gene segment. A rearrangement was called productive if the CDR3 had no stop codons and remained in frame with V and J, and every other rearrangement was called non-productive. CDR3 was defined according to IMGT convention as the region running from the second conserved V-encoded cysteine to the conserved J-encoded phenylalanine. The earlier analysis of some 580 of the donors excluded any sequence lacking an unambiguous match to a single V gene segment. An earlier analysis of around 600 of the donors classified V segments as functional when productive rearrangements were above 56.7% and as segregating when the standard deviation between donors was above 5%. To diagnose cytomegalovirus status from the catalog of TCR beta chain sequences, a statistical classification framework was built. In a later analysis, V and J genes were assigned by comparing TCR nucleotide sequences against IMGT/GENE-DB human TR gene sequences. In a later analysis, CDR3 sequences and most-parsimonious VDJ recombination scenarios were assigned using the TCRdist pipeline. In a later analysis, every TCR beta chain was defined by the combination of its CDR3 amino acid sequence and its V-gene family, and reads without a unique V-gene family were dropped. To address suspected cross-contamination and a sequencing artifact, a later analysis removed around 600 highly shared, low-generation-probability nucleotide sequences. A later analysis calculated a clonal expansion index for each public chain from normalized within-repertoire ranks of inferred template counts. A later analysis computed generation probabilities with a VDJ recombination model fitted to out-of-frame rearrangements, and checked the results against IGoR. In a later analysis, TCR-TCR, TCR-HLA and TCR-CMV co-occurrence was scored with hypergeometric tests, and a repertoire-size bias correction was applied to TCR pairs. A later analysis estimated false discovery rates by permuting HLA or CMV assignments 20 times. In a later analysis, co-occurring TCRs were grouped using DBSCAN, and TCRdist sequence similarity was added for clustering within HLA-allele-positive subsets. Co-occurrence clustering excluded repertoires with fewer than 30,000 or more than 120,000 public chains, plus five with anomalous nucleotide sharing. What TCRdb holds here is the immuneACCESS table cut down to in-frame rearrangements. Part of the clones is not present; checked against another copy, under half of the missing clones reflect an unresolved V gene, and the others are unexplained. V and J calls and clone size are as listed in that table; D and trimming were resolved from the DNA. Across this sample there are roughly 100,000 clones, with approximately 69% seen only once. The ten largest clones take up 3.2% of the sample.

This TCR was recovered from a man between 25 and 39 years old in good health and CMV-seronegative. The chain is assembled from TRBV7-9 and TRBJ2-1; TRBD2 might be the D gene, on 6 matching bases. The sample comprised PBMCs. The sequenced DNA is TGTGCCTTTCTAGGGCGGGACGGCTCCTACAATGAGCAGTTCTTC. Translation gives CAFLGRDGSYNEQFF.